This T cell receptor (beta chain) emerged from a study of T cells expressing NK-cell markers. Across the whole study: Eight donors were sequenced, of whom seven were HCMV-seropositive, while the remaining one was HCMV-seronegative. Study results and limitations: The leading position in the CD3+CD56-NKG2C+ fraction of several donors also went to these clonotypes. In a group of several donors, dominant NKG2C+ clonotypes represented roughly 1.0-7.0% of CD8+ T cells.

TCRdb re-analyzed the 5' RACE reads; it lists each CDR3 protein once, without DNA. The sample includes around 380,000 distinct CDR3 sequences. The germline CDR1 and CDR2 sequences are SGHRS and YFSETQ. This CDR3 region has 17 residues. About this clonotype: Its antigen is still unknown.

The J gene is TRBJ2-3, the V gene TRBV5-1; TCRdb's assignment of TRBD2 cannot be checked, as there is no DNA. Material for sequencing was blood T cells: a sorted CD56 or NKG2C T cell subset, CD4+ or CD8+ T cells, or bulk PBMC T cells (not recorded which). This receptor was taken from a woman between 45 and 60 years old in good health. The CDR3 spells CASSLKVADLGGDTQYF.